The source of this T cell receptor (beta chain) is a study of blood T cells in healthy people across ages. The second PCR ran about 7 to 12 cycles with a sample-barcoded 5' primer and J-beta primers. TCRdb re-called the 5' RACE reads with MiXCR, one entry per CDR3 protein. The sample has fewer than 1.5 million distinct CDR3 sequences, about 40% seen once. The sequence was collected from a woman between 18 and 30 years old in good health. The sequencing sample was made of blood.

The CDR3 nucleotides read TGCGCCAGCAGCTTGTTAGAGACTAGCGGGGGGGCTAAGAATGAGCAGTTCTTC. It is translated as CASSLLETSGGAKNEQFF. The V gene is TRBV5-1, the J gene TRBJ2-1; 14 bases line up with TRBD2. V was clipped by 1 base and J by 7 bases; unmatched bases: 10. The CDR3 has 18 residues. Germline CDR1 SGHRS, CDR2 YFSETQ.